Here is one TCR beta chain with its context. These data originate in a study of CD8+ T cells in alopecia areata. CDR3 length: 13 residues. Trimming pared 1 base from V and 2 bases from J, leaving 6 bases between. The V gene's germline CDR1 is MGHRA and CDR2 YSYEKL. cDNA prepared by RNA extraction and subsequent reverse transcription served as the template for sequencing. Only in-frame clones appear in the TCRdb table, and some are missing; sequencing was by immunoSEQ multiplex PCR. The data contain 50,000 to 70,000 clones, 44% of them singletons. The clonotype comes from a human donor with alopecia areata. The chain couples TRBV4-1 to TRBJ2-7; D gene uncertain. Sample: NKG2D-low CD8+ T cells sorted from blood. DNA of the CDR3: TGCGCCAGCAGCCAAGGTGGAACCTACGAGCAGTACTTC. Its protein is CASSQGGTYEQYF.